This TCR beta chain appears in the sequencing data of a study of T cells in Graves' hyperthyroidism and ophthalmopathy. Findings and caveats of the study: In the blood, most expanded thyroid clonotypes above 0.001 appeared as well. Median prediction lead before ophthalmopathy onset was 6.5 months with the model.

Each diagnosis was grounded in clinical symptoms, serum thyroxine and TRAb, thyroid ultrasound, and orbital computed tomography. PBMCs were obtained from 10 ml fresh peripheral blood. The germline V and J ends were trimmed by 0 bases and 3 bases, with 12 bases remaining between them. Per germline, CDR1 SGHRS and CDR2 YFSETQ. The CDR3 has 16 amino acids. As for this clonotype: Its antigen is currently unknown.

RNA transcripts yielded amplified TCR beta CDR3 regions. The HTBI primer set served for first-round RT-PCR of the TCR CDR3. One entry per CDR3 protein results from TCRdb running MiXCR on the multiplex PCR reads. The repertoire includes roughly 300,000 distinct CDR3 sequences, 18% of them detected once, and around 50% sits in the top ten. V and J are TRBV5-1 and TRBJ2-2; TRBD2 is a possible D gene (5 bases). The specimen was blood. The receptor's source is a woman aged 50 to 65 with Graves' hyperthyroidism. CDR3 sequence: CASSLVGRGDTGELFF. The CDR3 DNA reads as TGCGCCAGCAGCTTGGTTGGGAGAGGAGACACCGGGGAGCTGTTTTTT.